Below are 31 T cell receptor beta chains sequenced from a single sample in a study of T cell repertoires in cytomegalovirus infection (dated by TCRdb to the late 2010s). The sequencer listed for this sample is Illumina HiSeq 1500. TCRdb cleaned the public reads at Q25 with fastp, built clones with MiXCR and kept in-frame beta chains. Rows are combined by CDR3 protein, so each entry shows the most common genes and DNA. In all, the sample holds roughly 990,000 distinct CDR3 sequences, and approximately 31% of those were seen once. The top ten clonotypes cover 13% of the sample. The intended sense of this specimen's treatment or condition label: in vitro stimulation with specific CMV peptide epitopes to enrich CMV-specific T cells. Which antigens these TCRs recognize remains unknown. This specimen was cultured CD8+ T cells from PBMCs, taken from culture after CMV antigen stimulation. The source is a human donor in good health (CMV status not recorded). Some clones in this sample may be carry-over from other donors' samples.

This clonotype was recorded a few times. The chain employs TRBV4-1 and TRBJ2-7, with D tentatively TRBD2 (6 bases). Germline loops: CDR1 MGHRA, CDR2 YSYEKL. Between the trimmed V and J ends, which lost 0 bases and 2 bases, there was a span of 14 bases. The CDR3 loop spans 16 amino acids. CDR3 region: CASSQESRGAAYEQYF. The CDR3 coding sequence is TGCGCCAGCAGCCAAGAAAGTCGCGGGGCCGCCTACGAGCAGTACTTC.

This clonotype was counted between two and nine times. DNA of the CDR3: TGTGCCAGCAGAGATCTAGCGGGGGCCTCCTACGAGCAGTACTTC. Translating gives CASRDLAGASYEQYF. The rearrangement joins TRBV6-1 to TRBJ2-7, with 10 bases lining up with TRBD2. J lost 0 bases, V lost 6 bases, and 5 bases had no gene match. The CDR3 is 15 amino acids. Per germline, CDR1 MNHNS and CDR2 SASEGT.

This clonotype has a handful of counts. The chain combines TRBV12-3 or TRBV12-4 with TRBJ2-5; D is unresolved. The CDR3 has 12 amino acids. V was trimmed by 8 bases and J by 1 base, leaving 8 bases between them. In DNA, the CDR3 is TGTGCCAGCGGAACATTCCAAGAGACCCAGTACTTC. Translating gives CASGTFQETQYF.

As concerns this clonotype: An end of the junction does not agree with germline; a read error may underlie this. The CDR3: CASSPPGGANYGDTF. The CDR3 DNA sequence: TGTGCCAGCAGTCCACCCGGGGGGGCGAATTATGGCGACACCTTC. The rearrangement joins TRBV12-3 or TRBV12-4 to TRBJ1-2; TRBD1 is a possible D gene (6 bases). CDR3 length: 15 amino acids.

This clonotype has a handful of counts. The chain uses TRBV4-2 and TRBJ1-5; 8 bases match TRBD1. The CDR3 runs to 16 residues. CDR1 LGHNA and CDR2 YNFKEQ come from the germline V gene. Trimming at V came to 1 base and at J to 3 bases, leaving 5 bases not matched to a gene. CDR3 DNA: TGTGCCAGCAGCCAAGGGGCAGGGGGCTTCAATCAGCCCCAGCATTTT. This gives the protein CASSQGAGGFNQPQHF.

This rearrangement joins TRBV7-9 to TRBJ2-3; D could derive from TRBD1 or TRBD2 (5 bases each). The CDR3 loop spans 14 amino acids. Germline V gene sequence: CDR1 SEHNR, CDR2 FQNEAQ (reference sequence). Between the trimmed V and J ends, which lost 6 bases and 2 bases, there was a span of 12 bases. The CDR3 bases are TGTGCCAGCAGTGGGAGACAGCACACAGATACGCAGTATTTT. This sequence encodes CASSGRQHTDTQYF.

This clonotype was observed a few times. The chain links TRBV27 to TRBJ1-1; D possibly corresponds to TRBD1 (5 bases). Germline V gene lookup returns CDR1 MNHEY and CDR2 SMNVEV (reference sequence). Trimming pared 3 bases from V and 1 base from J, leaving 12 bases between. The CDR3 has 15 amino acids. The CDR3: CASSLTGRTNTEAFF. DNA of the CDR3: TGTGCCAGCAGTTTGACGGGACGGACGAACACTGAAGCTTTCTTT.

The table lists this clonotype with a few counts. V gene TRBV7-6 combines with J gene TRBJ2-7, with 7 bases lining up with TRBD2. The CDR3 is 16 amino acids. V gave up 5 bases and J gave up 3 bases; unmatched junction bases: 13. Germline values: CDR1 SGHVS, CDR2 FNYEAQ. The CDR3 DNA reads TGTGCCAGCAGCCTCCGGCTAGCGGAGATGAGCTACGAGCAGTACTTC. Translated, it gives CASSLRLAEMSYEQYF.

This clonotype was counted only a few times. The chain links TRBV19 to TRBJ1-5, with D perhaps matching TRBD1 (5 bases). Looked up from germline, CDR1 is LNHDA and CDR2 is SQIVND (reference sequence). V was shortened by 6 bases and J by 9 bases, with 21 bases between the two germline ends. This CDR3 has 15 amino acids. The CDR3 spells CASSPRDGPRVPQHF. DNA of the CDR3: TGTGCCAGTAGCCCCAGGGACGGTCCCCGTGTGCCCCAGCATTTT.

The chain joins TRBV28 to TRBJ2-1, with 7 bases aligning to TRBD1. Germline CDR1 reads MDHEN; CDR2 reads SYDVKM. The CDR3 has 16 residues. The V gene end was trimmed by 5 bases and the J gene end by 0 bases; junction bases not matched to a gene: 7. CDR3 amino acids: CASSVTGDSSYNEQFF. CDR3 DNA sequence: TGTGCCAGCAGTGTCACAGGGGATTCCTCCTACAATGAGCAGTTCTTC.

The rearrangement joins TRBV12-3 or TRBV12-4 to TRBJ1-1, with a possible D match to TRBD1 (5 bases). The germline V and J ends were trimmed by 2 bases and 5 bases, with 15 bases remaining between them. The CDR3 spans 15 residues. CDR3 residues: CASSLPPRGATEAFF. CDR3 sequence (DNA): TGTGCCAGCAGTTTACCCCCACGTGGGGCGACTGAAGCTTTCTTT.

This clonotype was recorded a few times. The CDR3 here is CATSDRRIGGYTF. CDR3 DNA: TGTGCCACCAGTGACCGTAGAATCGGAGGCTACACCTTC. The chain uses TRBV24-1 and TRBJ1-2; D not certain. The CDR3 is 13 amino acids. Germline-derived CDR1 and CDR2 are KGHDR and SFDVKD. The ends were cut back, 4 bases at V and 8 bases at J, with 13 bases in the middle.

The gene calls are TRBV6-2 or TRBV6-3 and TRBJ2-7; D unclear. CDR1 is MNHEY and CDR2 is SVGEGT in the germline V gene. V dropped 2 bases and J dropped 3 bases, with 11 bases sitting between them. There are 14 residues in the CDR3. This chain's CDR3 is CASSYRQSFYEQYV. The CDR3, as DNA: TGTGCCAGCAGTTACCGTCAGAGTTTCTACGAGCAGTACGTC.

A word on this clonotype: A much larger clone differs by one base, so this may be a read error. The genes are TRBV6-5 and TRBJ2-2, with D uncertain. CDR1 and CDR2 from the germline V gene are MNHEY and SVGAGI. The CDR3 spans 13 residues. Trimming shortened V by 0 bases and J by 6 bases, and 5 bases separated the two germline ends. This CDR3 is CASSYSVAGELFF. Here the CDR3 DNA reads TGTGCCAGCAGTTACTCCGTGGCCGGGGAGCTGTTTTTT.

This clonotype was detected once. CDR3 nucleotides: TGCGCCAGCAGTGGAAGAATAAGGGCCCCGGGGACCGGGGAGCTGTTTTTT. This encodes CASSGRIRAPGTGELFF. J is TRBJ2-2 and V is TRBV10-1; D is possibly TRBD2 (5 bases). V was shortened by 4 bases and J by 5 bases, with 20 bases between the two germline ends. CDR1 and CDR2 from the germline V gene are WNHNN and SYGVQD (reference sequence). The CDR3 spans 17 residues.

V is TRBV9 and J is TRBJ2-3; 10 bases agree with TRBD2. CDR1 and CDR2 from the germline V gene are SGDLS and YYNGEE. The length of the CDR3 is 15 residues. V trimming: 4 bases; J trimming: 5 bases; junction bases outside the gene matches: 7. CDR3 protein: CASSPTSGEGDTQYF. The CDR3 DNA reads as TGTGCCAGCAGCCCAACTAGCGGGGAAGGAGATACGCAGTATTTT.

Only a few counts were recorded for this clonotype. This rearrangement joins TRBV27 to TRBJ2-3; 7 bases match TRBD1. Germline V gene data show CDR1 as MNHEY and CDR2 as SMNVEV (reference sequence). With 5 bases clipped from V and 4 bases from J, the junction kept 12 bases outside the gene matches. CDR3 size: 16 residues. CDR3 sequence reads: CASSPDPGGHPDTQYF. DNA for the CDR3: TGTGCCAGCAGTCCAGATCCAGGGGGTCATCCAGATACGCAGTATTTT.

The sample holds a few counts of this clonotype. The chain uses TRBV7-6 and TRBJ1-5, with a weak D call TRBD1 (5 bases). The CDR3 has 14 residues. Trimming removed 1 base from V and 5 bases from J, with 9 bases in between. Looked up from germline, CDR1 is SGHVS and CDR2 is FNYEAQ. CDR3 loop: CASSLDAGHQPQHF. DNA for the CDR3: TGTGCCAGCAGCTTAGATGCAGGGCATCAGCCCCAGCATTTT.

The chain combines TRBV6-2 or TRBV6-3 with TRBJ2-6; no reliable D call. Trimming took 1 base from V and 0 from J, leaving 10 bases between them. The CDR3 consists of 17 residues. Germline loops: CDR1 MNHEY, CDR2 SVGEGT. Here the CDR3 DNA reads TGTGCCAGCAGTTACTTTGAGGCGACCTCTGGGGCCAACGTCCTGACTTTC. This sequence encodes CASSYFEATSGANVLTF.

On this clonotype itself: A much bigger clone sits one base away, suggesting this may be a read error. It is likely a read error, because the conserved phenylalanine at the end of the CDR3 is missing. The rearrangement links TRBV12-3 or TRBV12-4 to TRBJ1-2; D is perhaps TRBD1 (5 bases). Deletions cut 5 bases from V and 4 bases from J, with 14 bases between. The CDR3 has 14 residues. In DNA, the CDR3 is TGTGCCAGCAGTCCCGGGACTCCTGTCTATGGCTACACCGTC. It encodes CASSPGTPVYGYTV.

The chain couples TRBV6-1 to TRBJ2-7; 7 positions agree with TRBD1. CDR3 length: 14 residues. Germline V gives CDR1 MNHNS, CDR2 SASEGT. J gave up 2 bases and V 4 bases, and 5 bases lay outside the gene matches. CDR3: CASSAGTETYEQYV. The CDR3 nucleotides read TGTGCCAGCAGTGCCGGGACAGAGACCTACGAGCAGTACGTC.

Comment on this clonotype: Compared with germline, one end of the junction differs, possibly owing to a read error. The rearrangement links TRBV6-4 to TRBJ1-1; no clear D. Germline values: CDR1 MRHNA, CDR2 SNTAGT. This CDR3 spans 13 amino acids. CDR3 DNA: TGTGCCAGCAGTGAGAACATGAACACTGAAACTTTCTTT. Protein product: CASSENMNTETFF.

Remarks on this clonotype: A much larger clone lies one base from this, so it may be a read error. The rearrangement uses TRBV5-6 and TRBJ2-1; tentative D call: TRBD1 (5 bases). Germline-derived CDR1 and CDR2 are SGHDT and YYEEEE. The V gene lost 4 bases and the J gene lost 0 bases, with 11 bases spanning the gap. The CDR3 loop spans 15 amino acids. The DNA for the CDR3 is TGTGCCAGCAGCGCGACAGAGAGCTCCTACAATGAGCAGTTCTTC. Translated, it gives CASSATESSYNEQFF.

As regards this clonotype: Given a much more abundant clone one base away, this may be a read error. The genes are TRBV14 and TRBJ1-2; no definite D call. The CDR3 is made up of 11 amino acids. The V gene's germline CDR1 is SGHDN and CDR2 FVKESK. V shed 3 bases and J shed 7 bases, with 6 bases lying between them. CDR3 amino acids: CASSHGAGYTF. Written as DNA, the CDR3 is TGTGCCAGCAGCCACGGAGCTGGCTACACCTTC.

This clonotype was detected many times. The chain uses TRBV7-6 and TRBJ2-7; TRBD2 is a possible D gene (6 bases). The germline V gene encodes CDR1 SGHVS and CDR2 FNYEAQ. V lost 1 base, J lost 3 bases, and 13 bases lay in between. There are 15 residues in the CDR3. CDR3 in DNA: TGTGCCAGCAGCTTAGGGACTAAACTATACTACGAGCAGTACTTC. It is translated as CASSLGTKLYYEQYF.

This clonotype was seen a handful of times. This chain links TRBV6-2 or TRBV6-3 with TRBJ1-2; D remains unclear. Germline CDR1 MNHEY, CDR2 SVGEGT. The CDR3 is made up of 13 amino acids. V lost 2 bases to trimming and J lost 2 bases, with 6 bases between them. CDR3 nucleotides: TGTGCCAGCAGTTACAGCCAGAACTATGGCTACACCTTC. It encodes CASSYSQNYGYTF.

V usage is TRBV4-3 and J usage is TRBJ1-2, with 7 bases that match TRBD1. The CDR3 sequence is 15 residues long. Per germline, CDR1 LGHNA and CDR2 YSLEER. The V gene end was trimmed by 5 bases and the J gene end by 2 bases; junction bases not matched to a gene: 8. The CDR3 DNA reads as TGCGCCAGCAGCGGGGGACGACAGGGAAACTATGGCTACACCTTC. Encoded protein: CASSGGRQGNYGYTF.

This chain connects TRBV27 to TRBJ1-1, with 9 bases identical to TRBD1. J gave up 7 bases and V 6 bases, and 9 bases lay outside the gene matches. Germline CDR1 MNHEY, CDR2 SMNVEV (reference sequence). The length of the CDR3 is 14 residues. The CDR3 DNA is TGTGCCAGCAGGTTTACAGGGGGCATGGGTGAAGCTTTCTTT. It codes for CASRFTGGMGEAFF.

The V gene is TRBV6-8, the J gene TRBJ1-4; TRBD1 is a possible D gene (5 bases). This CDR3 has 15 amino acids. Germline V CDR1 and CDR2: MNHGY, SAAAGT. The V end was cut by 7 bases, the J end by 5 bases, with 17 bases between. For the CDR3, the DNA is TGTGCCAGCACCCCGGCAGGGTCCGTCAATGAAAAACTGTTTTTT. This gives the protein CASTPAGSVNEKLFF.

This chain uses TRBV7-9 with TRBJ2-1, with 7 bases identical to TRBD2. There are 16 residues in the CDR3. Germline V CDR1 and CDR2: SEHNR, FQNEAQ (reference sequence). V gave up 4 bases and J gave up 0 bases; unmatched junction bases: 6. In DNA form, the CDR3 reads TGTGCCAGCAGCTCCAAACTAGCGCACTCCTACAATGAGCAGTTCTTC. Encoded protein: CASSSKLAHSYNEQFF.

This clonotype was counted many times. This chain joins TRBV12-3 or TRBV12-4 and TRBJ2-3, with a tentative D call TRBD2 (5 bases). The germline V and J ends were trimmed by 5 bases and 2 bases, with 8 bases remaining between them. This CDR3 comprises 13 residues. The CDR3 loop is CASSRGHTDTQYF. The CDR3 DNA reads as TGTGCCAGCAGTCGCGGGCACACAGATACGCAGTATTTT.